In its sample, the clone carrying this T cell receptor beta chain was seen a few times. This record comes from a study of blood T cell repertoires in COVID-19. Study information: The origin of the acute and convalescent COVID-19 samples was the United States, Italy and Spain.

This CDR3 spans 17 amino acids. Trimming stripped 2 bases from V and 4 bases from J, with 18 bases between. Germline CDR1 MNHEY, CDR2 SVGEGT. The table came from immunoSEQ multiplex PCR; TCRdb's copy has only in-frame clones and leaves some out. The sample consists of 140,000 or so clones, about 84% of them appearing once. The specimen sequenced was PBMCs or T cells enriched from blood (not recorded which). The sequence was obtained from a woman aged 18-29 years who had been exposed to COVID-19. The chain is built from TRBV6-2 or TRBV6-3 and TRBJ2-1; the D gene is possibly TRBD2 (6 bases). The chain's CDR3 is CASSYRLGGSNYNEQFF. As DNA, the CDR3 is TGTGCCAGCAGTTACAGGCTGGGAGGCTCGAATTACAATGAGCAGTTCTTC.